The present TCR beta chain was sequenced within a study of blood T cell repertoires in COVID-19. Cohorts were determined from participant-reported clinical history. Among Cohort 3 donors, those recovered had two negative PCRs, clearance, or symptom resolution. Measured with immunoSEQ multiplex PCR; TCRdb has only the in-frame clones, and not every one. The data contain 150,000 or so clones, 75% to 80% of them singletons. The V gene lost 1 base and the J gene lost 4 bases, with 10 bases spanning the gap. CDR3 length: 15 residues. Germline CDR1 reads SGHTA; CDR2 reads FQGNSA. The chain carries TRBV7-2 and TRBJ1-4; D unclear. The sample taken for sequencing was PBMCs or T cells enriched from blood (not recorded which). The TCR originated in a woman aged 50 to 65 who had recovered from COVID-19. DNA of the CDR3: TGTGCCAGCAGCTTAGGAGGCTTATATAATGAAAAACTGTTTTTT. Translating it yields CASSLGGLYNEKLFF.